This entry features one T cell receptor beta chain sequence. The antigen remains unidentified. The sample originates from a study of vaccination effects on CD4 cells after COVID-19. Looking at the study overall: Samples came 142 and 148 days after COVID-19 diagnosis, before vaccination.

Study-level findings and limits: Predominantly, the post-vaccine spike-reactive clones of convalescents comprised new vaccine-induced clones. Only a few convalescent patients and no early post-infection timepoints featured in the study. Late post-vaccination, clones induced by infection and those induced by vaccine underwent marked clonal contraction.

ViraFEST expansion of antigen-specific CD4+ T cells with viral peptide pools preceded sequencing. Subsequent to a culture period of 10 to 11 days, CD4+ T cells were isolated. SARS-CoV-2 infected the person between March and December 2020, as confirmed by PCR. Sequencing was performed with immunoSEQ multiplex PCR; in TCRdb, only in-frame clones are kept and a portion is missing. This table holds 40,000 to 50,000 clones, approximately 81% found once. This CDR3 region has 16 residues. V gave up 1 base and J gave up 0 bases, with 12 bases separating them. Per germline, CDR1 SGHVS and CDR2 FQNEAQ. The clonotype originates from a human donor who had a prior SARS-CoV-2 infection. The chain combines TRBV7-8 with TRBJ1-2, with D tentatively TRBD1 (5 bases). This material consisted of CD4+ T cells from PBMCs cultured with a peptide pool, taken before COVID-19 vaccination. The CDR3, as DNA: TGTGCCAGCAGCTTAGGTGGGGGAACCACTAACTATGGCTACACCTTC. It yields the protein CASSLGGGTTNYGYTF.